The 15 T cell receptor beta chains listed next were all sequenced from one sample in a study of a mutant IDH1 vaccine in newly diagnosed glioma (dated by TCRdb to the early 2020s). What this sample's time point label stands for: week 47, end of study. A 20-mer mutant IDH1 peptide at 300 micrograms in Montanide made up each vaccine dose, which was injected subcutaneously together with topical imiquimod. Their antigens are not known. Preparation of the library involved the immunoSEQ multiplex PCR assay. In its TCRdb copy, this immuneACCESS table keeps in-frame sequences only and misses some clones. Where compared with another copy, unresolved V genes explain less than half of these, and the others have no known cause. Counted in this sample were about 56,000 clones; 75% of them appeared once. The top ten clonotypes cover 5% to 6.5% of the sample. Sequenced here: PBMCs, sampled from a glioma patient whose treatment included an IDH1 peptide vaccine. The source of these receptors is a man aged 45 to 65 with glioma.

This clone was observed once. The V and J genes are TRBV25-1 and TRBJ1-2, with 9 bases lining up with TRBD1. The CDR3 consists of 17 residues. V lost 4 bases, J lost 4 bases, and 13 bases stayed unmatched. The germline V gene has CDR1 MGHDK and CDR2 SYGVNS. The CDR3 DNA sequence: TGTGCCAGCAGTGGGCTTGGGGCACGGACAGGGGTCTATGGCTACACCTTC. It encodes CASSGLGARTGVYGYTF.

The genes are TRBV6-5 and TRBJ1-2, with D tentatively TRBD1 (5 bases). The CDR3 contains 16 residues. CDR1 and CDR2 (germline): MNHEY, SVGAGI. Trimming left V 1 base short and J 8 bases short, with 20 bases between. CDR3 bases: TGTGCCAGCAGTTACTTATTTCCGGGGGGGTCGGGCGGCTACACCTTC. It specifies CASSYLFPGGSGGYTF.

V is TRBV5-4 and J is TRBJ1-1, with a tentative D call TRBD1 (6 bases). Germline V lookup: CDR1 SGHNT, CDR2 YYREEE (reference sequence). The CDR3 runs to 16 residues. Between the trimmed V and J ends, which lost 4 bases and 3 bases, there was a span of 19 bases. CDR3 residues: CASSPLSGAGDTEAFF. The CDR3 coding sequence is TGTGCCAGCAGCCCTCTATCAGGGGCGGGGGACACTGAAGCTTTCTTT.

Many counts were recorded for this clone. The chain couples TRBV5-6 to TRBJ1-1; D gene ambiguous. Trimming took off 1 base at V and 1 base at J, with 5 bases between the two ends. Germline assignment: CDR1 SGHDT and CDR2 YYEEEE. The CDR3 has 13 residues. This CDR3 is CASSLTENTEAFF. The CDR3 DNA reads TGTGCCAGCAGCTTGACAGAGAACACTGAAGCTTTCTTT.

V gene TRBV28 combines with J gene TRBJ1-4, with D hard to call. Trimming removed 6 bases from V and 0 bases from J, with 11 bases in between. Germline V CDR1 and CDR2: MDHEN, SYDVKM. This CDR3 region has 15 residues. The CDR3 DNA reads TGTGCCAGCAGGGGCCTCGGGGCAACTAATGAAAAACTGTTTTTT. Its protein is CASRGLGATNEKLFF. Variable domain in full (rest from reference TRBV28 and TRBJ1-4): DVKVTQSSRYLVKRTGEKVFLECVQDMDHENMFWYRQDPGLGLRLIYFSYDVKMKEKGDIPEGYSVSREKKERFSLILESASTNQTSMYLCASRGLGATNEKLFFGSGTQLSVL.

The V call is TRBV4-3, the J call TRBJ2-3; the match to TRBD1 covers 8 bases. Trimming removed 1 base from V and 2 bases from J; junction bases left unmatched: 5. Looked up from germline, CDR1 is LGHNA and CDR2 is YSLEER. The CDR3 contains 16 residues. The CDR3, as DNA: TGCGCCAGCAGCCAAGTAAGGCAGGGGGCCACAGATACGCAGTATTTT. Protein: CASSQVRQGATDTQYF.

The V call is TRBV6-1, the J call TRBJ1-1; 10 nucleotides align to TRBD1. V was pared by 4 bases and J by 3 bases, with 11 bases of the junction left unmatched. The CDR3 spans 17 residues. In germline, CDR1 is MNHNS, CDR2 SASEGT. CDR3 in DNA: TGTGCCAGCAGTGCCCAGACAGGGGGCTTTTTCGACACTGAAGCTTTCTTT. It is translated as CASSAQTGGFFDTEAFF.

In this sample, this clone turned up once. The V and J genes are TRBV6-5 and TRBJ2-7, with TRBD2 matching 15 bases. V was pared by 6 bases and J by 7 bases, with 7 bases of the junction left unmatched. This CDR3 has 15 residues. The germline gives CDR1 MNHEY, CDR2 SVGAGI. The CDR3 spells CASSSGLAGGQEQYF. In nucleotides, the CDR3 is TGTGCCAGCAGCTCAGGACTAGCGGGGGGGCAAGAGCAGTACTTC.

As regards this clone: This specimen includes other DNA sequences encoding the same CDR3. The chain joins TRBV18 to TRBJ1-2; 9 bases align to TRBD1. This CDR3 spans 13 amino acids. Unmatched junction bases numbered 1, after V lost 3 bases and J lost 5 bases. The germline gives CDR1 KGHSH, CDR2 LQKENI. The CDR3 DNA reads TGTGCCAGCTCACCCGGGACAGGGTATGGCTACACCTTC. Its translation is CASSPGTGYGYTF.

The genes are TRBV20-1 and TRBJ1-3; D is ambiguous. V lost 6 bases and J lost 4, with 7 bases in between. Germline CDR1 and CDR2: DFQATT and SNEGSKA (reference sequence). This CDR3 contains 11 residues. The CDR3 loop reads CSALTGNTIYF. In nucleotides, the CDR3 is TGCAGTGCGCTGACGGGAAACACCATATATTTT.

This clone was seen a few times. CDR3 protein: CASSVEGGWTAGELFF. In DNA form, the CDR3 reads TGTGCCAGCAGCGTTGAGGGGGGCTGGACCGCCGGGGAGCTGTTTTTT. V gene TRBV9 combines with J gene TRBJ2-2, with D perhaps TRBD1 or TRBD2 (6 bases each). The germline V gene encodes CDR1 SGDLS and CDR2 YYNGEE. CDR3 size: 16 residues. Trimming stripped 2 bases from V and 6 bases from J, with 17 bases between.

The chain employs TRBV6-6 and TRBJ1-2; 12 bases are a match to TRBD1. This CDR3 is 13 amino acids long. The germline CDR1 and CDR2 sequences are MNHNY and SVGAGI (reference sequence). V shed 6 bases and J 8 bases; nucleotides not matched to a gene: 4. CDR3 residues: CASSGDRGLGYTF. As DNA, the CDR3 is TGTGCCAGCAGCGGGGACAGGGGGCTCGGCTACACCTTC.

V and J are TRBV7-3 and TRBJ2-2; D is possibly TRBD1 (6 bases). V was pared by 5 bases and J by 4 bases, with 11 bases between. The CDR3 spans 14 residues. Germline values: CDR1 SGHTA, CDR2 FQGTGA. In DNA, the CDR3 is TGTGCCAGCAGCAACAGGGTGCCCACCGGGGAGCTGTTTTTT. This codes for CASSNRVPTGELFF.

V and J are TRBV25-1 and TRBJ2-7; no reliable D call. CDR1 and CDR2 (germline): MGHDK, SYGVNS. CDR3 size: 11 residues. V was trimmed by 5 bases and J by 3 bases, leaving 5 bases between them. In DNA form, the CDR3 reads TGTGCCAGCAGTTCAGTCTACGAGCAGTACTTC. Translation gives CASSSVYEQYF.

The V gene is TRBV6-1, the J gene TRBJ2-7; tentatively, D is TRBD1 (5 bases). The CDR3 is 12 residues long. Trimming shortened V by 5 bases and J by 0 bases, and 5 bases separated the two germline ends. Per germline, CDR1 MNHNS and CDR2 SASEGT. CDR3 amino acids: CASSTGSYEQYF. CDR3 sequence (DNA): TGTGCCAGCAGTACAGGCTCCTACGAGCAGTACTTC.